This T cell receptor (beta chain) derives from a study of CD8 T cells in Susac syndrome (dated by TCRdb to the late 2010s). Turning to the overall study: Repertoire sequencing was used to test whether CD8+ T cell activation and differentiation in Susac syndrome was antigen driven. What the authors observed across the whole study: The number of individuals in the TCR sequencing and HLA analysis was acknowledged as relatively small.

In the case of this clonotype: Its antigen specificity is not known. Base quality data are lacking; no much larger clone is found one base away.

Peripheral blood CD8+ and CD4+ T cells from healthy donors, Susac syndrome patients and multiple sclerosis patients were profiled by high-throughput TCR beta sequencing. The healthy donors served as controls matched for age and sex. Bulk CD8+ and CD4+ T cells were purified by magnetic negative isolation, whereas CD8+ TEMRA cells were enriched by FACS. Blood was drawn into EDTA tubes, processed within 24 hours, and PBMCs were isolated by density gradient centrifugation. PBMCs intended for TCR sequencing were cryopreserved in liquid nitrogen and thawed later in a water bath at 37 degrees C. A purity of at least 90% was achieved for sorted or isolated CD4+, CD8+ and CD8+ TEMRA cells. RNA was extracted using the RNeasy kit, and roughly 0.5 to 1 microgram was reverse transcribed with random hexamers. TCR beta CDR3 regions were amplified with the immunoSEQ multiplex PCR assay covering 54 Vbeta and 13 Jbeta segments. To correct PCR amplification bias, a synthetic template baseline was used for both primer optimization and computational correction. The published analysis was carried out like this. Reads were assigned to V, D and J genes according to IMGT and analyzed in immunoSEQ Analyzer, with only productive sequences retained. To calculate clonality, Shannon entropy was normalized by log2 of the number of productive unique sequences and then subtracted from one. For each patient and control, public and private clones were evaluated among the 100 most prevalent clones. A clone was defined as Susac-specific if it was absent from the healthy and MS cohorts, from 1052 published viral clones and from other ImmuneACCESS disease sequences. TCRdb itself trimmed the public reads at Q25 with fastp, ran MiXCR and retained productive beta chains. Rows are combined by CDR3 protein, so each entry shows the most common genes and DNA. The V and J calls come from TCRdb's annotation, not from the publication. The table for this sample lists 180,000 or so distinct CDR3 sequences; roughly 94% of them were counted only once. The ten largest clones represent roughly 0.1% of the sample.

Germline trimming amounts to 7 bases on V and 4 bases on J, with 7 as the count of junction bases outside the gene matches. CDR1 and CDR2, per the germline V gene, are KGHDR and SFDVKD. The CDR3 runs 15 residues from the cysteine to the phenylalanine. The retained sequence is limited to the CDR3, 45 bases, with the frame set at the first base. The sequence links TRBV24-1 to TRBJ2-2, and TRBD1 aligns with 8 junction nucleotides. Sequenced input: CD4+ T cells from PBMCs. This TCR was recovered from a human donor in good health. The bases read TGTGCCACCAGGCCCGGACAGGGATTCACCGGGGAGCTGTTTTTT. Translated, it gives CATRPGQGFTGELFF.